This TCR beta chain emerged from a study of CD4 T cells in relation to SARS-CoV-2 and coronaviruses. The repertoire was sequenced with immunoSEQ multiplex PCR; TCRdb's copy has only in-frame clones and lacks some. Of some 60,000 clones in the sample, just over 90% are singletons; the top ten hold about 0.4%. V dropped 2 bases and J dropped 7; count of bases not matched to a gene: 6. The length of the CDR3 is 15 residues. The germline V gene has CDR1 SNHLY and CDR2 FYNNEI. This clonotype originated in an adult with COVID-19. The chain carries TRBV2 and TRBJ2-2; 8 nucleotides match TRBD1. Sequences were obtained from naive CD4+ T cells from PBMCs. Subset in this sample: naive CD4+ T cells isolated by negative enrichment. CDR3 sequence (DNA): TGTGCCAGCAGTGAATTGGACAGGGTAGTCGGGGAGCTGTTTTTT. Translation gives CASSELDRVVGELFF.